The 2 T cell receptor beta chains below were found in one sample sequenced in a study of blood T cell repertoires in COVID-19. Clones were read by immunoSEQ multiplex PCR, and TCRdb kept only the in-frame ones, dropping some. The sample carries 150,000 or so clones, over 75% recorded once. The sample taken for sequencing was peripheral blood. The receptors stem from a man in his 60s with COVID-19, enrolled during active disease.

This chain connects TRBV19 to TRBJ2-1, with 7 nucleotides matching TRBD1. The germline V gene encodes CDR1 LNHDA and CDR2 SQIVND (reference sequence). The CDR3 length is 18 residues. Unmatched junction bases numbered 23, after V lost 9 bases and J lost 6 bases. The DNA of the CDR3 is TGTGCCAGCCGCACCCTAGGCCTCGGAACAGGGGATAGCAATGAGCAGTTCTTC. Its translation: CASRTLGLGTGDSNEQFF.

This rearrangement joins TRBV25-1 to TRBJ1-2, with TRBD1 identical over 10 bases. Germline V gene sequence: CDR1 MGHDK, CDR2 SYGVNS. The CDR3 spans 16 residues. The trim removed 8 bases at V and 4 bases at J, leaving 13 bases unmatched. CDR3 sequence (DNA): TGTGCCAGCGGCCCGGGACAGGGGCCGGAGAGCTATGGCTACACCTTC. This encodes CASGPGQGPESYGYTF.